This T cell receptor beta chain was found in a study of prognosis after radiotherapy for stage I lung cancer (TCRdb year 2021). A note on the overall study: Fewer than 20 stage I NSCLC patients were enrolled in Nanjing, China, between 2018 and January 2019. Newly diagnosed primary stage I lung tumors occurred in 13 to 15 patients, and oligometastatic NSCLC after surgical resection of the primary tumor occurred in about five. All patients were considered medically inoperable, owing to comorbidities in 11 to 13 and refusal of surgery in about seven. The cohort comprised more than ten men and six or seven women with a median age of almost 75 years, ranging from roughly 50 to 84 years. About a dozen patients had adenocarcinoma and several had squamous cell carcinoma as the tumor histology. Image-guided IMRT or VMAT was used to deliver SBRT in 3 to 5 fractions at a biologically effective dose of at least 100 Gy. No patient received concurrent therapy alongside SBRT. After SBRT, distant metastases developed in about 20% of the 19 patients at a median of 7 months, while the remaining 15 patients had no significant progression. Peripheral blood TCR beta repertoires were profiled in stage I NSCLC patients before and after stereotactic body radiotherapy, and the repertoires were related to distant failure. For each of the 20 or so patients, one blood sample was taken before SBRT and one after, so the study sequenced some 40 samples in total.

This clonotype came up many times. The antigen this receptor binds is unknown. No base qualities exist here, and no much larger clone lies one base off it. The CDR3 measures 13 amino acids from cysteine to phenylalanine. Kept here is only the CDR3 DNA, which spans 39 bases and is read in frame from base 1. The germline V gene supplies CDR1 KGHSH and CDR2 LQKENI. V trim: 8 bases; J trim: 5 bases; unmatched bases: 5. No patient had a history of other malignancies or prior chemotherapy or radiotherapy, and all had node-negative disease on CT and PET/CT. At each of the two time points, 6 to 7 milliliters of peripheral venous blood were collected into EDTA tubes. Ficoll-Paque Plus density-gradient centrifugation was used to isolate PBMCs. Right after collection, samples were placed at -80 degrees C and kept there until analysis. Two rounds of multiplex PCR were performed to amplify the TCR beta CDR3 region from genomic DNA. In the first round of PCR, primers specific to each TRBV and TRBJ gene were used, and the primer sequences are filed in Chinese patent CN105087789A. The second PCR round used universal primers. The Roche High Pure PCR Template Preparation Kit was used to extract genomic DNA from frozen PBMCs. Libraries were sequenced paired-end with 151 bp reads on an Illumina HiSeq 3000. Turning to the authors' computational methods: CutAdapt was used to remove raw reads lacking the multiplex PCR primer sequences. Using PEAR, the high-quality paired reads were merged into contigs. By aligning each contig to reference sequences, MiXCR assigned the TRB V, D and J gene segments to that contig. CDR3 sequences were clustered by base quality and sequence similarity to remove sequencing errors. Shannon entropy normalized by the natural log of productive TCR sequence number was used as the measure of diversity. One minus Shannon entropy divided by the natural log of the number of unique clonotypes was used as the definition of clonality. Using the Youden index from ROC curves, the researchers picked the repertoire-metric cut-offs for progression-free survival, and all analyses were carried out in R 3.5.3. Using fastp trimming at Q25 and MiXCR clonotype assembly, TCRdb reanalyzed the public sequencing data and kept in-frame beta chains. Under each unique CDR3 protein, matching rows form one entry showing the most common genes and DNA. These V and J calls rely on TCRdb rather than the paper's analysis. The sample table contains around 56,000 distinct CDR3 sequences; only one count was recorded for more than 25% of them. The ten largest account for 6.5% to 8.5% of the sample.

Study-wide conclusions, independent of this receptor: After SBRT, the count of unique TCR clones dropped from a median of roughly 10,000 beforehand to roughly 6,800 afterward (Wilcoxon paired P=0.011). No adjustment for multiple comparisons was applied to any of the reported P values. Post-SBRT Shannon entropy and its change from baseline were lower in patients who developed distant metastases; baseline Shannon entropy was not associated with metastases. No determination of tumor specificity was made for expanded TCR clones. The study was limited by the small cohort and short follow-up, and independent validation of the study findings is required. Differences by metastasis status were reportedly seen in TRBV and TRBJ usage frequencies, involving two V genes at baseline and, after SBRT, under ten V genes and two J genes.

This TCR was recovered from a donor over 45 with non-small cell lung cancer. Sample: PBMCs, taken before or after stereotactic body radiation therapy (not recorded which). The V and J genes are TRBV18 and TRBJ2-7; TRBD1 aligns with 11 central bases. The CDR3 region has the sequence CASNPGQGDEQYF. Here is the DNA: TGTGCCAGCAATCCGGGACAGGGGGACGAGCAGTACTTC.